This record covers a single TCR beta chain. CDR3 length: 15 residues. Germline values: CDR1 SGHTA, CDR2 FQGNSA. The V and J ends lost 5 bases and 4 bases respectively, with 17 bases between them. This entry comes from a study of T cell changes during pregnancy in multiple sclerosis. Profiled with immunoSEQ multiplex PCR; TCRdb holds only in-frame clones, not every one. Of over 65,000 clones in the sample, 75% to 95% are singletons; the top ten hold 0.65% to 1%. This receptor was identified in a female donor with multiple sclerosis, enrolled in a pregnancy study. The material was peripheral blood, obtained in the second trimester of pregnancy. The chain combines TRBV7-2 with TRBJ1-2; maybe TRBD1 (6 bases). CDR3 sequence: CASSPPGQRSYGYTF. The CDR3 coding sequence is TGTGCCAGCAGCCCCCCTGGACAGCGCTCCTATGGCTACACCTTC.